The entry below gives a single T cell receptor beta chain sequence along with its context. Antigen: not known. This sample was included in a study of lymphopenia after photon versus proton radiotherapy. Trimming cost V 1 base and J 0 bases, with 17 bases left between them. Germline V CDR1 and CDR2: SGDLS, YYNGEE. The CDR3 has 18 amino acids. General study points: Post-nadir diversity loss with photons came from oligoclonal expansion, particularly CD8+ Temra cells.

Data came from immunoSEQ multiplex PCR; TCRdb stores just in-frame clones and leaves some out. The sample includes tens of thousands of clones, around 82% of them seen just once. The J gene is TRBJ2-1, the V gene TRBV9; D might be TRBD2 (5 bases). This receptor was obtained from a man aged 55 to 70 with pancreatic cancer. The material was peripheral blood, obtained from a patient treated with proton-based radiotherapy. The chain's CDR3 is CASSVRGPGESSYNEQFF. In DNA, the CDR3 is TGTGCCAGCAGCGTACGGGGTCCCGGTGAAAGCTCCTACAATGAGCAGTTCTTC.